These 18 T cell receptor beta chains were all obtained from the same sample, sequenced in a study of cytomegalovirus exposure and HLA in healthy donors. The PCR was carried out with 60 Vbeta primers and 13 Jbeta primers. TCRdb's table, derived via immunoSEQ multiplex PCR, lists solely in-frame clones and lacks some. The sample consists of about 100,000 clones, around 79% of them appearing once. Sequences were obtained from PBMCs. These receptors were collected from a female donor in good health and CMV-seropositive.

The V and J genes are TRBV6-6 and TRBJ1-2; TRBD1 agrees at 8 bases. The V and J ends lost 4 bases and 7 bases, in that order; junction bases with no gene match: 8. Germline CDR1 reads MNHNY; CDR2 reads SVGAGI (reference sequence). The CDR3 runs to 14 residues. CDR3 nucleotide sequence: TGTGCCAGCAGTTCGTCCCGGGACAGGTTTGGCTACACCTTC. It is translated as CASSSSRDRFGYTF.

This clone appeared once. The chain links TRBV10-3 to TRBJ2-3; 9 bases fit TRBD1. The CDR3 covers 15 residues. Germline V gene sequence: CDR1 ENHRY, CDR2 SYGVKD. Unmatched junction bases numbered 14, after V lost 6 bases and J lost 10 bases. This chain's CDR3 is CAIREGTGPREAQYF. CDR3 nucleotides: TGTGCCATCAGAGAGGGGACAGGGCCAAGAGAGGCGCAGTATTTT.

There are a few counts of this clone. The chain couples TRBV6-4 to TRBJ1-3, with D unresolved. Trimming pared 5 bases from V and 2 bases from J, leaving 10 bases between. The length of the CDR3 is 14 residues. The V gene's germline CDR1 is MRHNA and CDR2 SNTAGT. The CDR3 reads CASSKDIPGNTIYF. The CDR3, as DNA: TGTGCCAGCAGTAAAGACATACCTGGAAACACCATATATTTT.

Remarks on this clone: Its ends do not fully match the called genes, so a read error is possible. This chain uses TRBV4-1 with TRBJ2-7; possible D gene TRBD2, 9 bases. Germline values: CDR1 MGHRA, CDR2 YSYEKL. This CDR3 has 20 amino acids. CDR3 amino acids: CASSPTARQGQGTSSNEQYF. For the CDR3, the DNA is TGCGCCAGCAGCCCGACTGCCCGACAGGGGCAGGGGACTAGCTCCAACGAGCAGTACTTC.

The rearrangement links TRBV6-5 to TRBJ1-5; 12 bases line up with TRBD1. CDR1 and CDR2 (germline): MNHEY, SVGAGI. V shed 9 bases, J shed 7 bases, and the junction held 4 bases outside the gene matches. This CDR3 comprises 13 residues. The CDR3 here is CASGTGGGQPQHF. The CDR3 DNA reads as TGTGCCAGTGGGACAGGGGGCGGACAGCCCCAGCATTTT.

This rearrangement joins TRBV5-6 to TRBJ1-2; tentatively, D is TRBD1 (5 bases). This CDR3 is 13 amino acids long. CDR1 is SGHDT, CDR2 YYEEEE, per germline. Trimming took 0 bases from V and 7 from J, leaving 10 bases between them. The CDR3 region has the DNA TGTGCCAGCAGCTTGGCCTCGACAGCTGGCTACACCTTC. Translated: CASSLASTAGYTF.

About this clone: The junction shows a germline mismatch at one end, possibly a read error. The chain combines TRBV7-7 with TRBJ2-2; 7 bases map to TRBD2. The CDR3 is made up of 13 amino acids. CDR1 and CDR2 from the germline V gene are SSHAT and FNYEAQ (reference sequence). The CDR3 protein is CASSLSGAGELFF. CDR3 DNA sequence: TGTGCTAGCAGCCTGAGCGGGGCCGGGGAGCTGTTTTTT.

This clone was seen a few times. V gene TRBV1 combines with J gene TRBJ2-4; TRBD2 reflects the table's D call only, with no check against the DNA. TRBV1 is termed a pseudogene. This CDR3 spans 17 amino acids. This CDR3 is CTSSQGVAHLAKNIQYF. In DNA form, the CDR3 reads TGCACCAGCAGCCAAGGGGTAGCTCATCTAGCCAAAAACATTCAGTACTTC.

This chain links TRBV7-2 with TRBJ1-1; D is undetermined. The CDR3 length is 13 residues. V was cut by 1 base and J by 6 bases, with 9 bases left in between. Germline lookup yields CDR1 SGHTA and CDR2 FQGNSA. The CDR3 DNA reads TGTGCCAGCAGCTTAGGGGTTCAGGCTGAAGCTTTCTTT. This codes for CASSLGVQAEAFF.

The DNA for the CDR3 is TGCGCCAGCAGCCAAGGTTGGATAAGGGGAACCCGTGAGCAGTTCTTC. Translation: CASSQGWIRGTREQFF. The chain carries TRBV4-1 and TRBJ2-1; D is perhaps TRBD1 (5 bases). V was shortened by 1 base and J by 9 bases, with 19 bases between the two germline ends. The germline V gene has CDR1 MGHRA and CDR2 YSYEKL. The CDR3 covers 16 residues.

The CDR3 is CASSAGQGVRETQYF. Written as DNA, the CDR3 is TGTGCCAGCAGCGCGGGACAGGGAGTGCGGGAGACCCAGTACTTC. The V call is TRBV9, the J call TRBJ2-5, with 9 bases that match TRBD1. J gave up 5 bases and V 3 bases, and 8 bases lay outside the gene matches. The CDR3 runs to 15 residues. Germline values: CDR1 SGDLS, CDR2 YYNGEE.

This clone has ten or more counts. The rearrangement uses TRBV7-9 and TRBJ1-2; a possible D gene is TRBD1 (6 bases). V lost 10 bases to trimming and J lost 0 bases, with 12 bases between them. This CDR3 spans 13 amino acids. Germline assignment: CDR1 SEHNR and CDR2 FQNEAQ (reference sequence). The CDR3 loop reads CATPGGPNYGYTF. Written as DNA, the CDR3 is TGTGCCACTCCGGGGGGCCCTAACTATGGCTACACCTTC. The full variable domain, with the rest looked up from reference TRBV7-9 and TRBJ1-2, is DTGVSQNPRHKITKRGQNVTFRCDPISEHNRLYWYRQTLGQGPEFLTYFQNEAQLEKSRLLSDRFSAERPKGSFSTLEIQRTEQGDSAMYLCATPGGPNYGYTFGSGTRLTVV.

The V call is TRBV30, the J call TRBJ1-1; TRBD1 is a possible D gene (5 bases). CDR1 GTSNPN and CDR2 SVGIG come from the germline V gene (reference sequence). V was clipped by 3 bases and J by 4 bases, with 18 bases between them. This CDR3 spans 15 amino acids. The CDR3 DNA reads TGTGCCTGGAGGGGTCAGGGCCTCCGAGGCACTGAAGCTTTCTTT. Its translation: CAWRGQGLRGTEAFF.

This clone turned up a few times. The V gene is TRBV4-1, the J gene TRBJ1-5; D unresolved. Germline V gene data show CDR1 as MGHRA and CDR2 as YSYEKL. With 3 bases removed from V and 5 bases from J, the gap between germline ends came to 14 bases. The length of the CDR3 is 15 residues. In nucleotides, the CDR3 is TGCGCCAGCAGCCAGCACCTAGAGGCTTATCAGCCCCAGCATTTT. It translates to CASSQHLEAYQPQHF.

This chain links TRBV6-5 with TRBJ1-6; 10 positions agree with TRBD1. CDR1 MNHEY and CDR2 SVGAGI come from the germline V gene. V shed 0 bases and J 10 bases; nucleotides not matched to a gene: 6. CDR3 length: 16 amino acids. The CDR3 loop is CASSYSRTGGESPLHF. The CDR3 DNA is TGTGCCAGCAGTTACTCGAGGACAGGGGGGGAATCACCCCTCCACTTT.

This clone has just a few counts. As DNA, the CDR3 is TGCGCCAGCAGCCGAGGACAGGGGACCTACAATGAGCAGTTCTTC. As protein: CASSRGQGTYNEQFF. The rearrangement joins TRBV5-1 to TRBJ2-1; 9 bases map to TRBD1. This CDR3 region has 15 residues. V gave up 4 bases and J gave up 2 bases; unmatched junction bases: 4. Germline assignment: CDR1 SGHRS and CDR2 YFSETQ.

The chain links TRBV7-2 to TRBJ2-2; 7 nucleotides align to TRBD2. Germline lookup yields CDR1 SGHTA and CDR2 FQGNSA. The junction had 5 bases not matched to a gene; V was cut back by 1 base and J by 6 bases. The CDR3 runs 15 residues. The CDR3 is CASSLGTSRAGELFF. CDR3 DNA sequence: TGTGCCAGCAGCTTAGGGACTAGTAGGGCCGGGGAGCTGTTTTTT.

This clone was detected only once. The CDR3 DNA reads as TGCAGCGCCCGCGGGGGGCAGGATGGCTACACCTTC. Its protein product is CSARGGQDGYTF. This chain links TRBV29-1 with TRBJ1-2; tentative D call: TRBD1 (6 bases). V was pared by 7 bases and J by 6 bases, with 15 bases between. Germline CDR1 SQVTM, CDR2 ANQGSEA. CDR3 length: 12 amino acids.